The text below deals with one TCR beta chain. There is no known antigen for this receptor. No much larger clonotype is one base removed from it; base qualities were not supplied. The data stem from a study of shared clonotypes between healthy human individuals (TCRdb year 2020). With respect to the entire study: The cohort included three men and a couple of women between 18 and 49 years of age. For each donor, three plates each were used for CD4 naive and CD4 memory, two plates were used for CD8 naive, and one plate was used for CD8 memory. Blood TCR repertoires of a handful of healthy adults were deeply sequenced to estimate repertoire size and the extent of clonotype sharing between individuals. Between about 0.8 and 9.5 billion PBMCs per donor were obtained by leukapheresis. To increase sequencing depth and limit assay-specific biases, different laboratories used diverse techniques to prepare libraries and sequence TCR repertoires. Overall study outcomes, separate from this receptor: Sampling was limited to blood, and TCR repertoires in tissue likely differ from TCR repertoires in blood. The small number of donors limited the genetic and exposure-history diversity represented. Estimated clonotype richness was generally larger for naive than for memory subsets. Compared with non-shared clonotypes, the clonotypes found in all four sorted-subset donors had higher generation probabilities. Across a handful of donors, 4.5% to 6.5% of naive CD4, over 3% of naive CD8, 2.3% of memory CD4, and 0.4% of memory CD8 clonotypes were shared. Even with the large sequencing depth, rarefaction of the sorted-subset datasets indicated that sequencing was incomplete. Pairwise subsampling indicated that sequencing depth was expected to affect the degree of clonotype sharing among donors.

TCR CDR3 regions were amplified from genomic DNA by multiplex PCR using the deep immunoSEQ assay. Extracted genomic DNA from each cell subset was distributed evenly across all wells of several immunoSEQ 96-well plates, and each plate was treated as a replicate. For sorted subsets, each replicate PCR was loaded with approximately 200 ng genomic DNA, equivalent to 30,000 or so T cell genomes. Purified libraries were measured with a Qubit 3.0 fluorometer, size-checked on a Bioanalyzer 2100, and measured again with the KAPA Library Quantification kit. Every immunoSEQ 96-well plate was sequenced on a dedicated single-read 150-cycle Illumina NextSeq 550 flow cell. As for the authors' bioinformatics: Because the immunoSEQ output included only junctional sequences and no quality scores, the filtering could not be the same as the filtering used for full-length reads. Sequences were annotated with PyIR, a Python wrapper for IgBLAST v1.9, and V/J genes and CDR3 were assigned using IMGT germline references. Reads with weak V/J assignments (E-value above 1e-6), missing CDR3, stop codons, out-of-frame junctions, or ambiguous translated residues were removed. V3J clonotypes were defined by identical inferred V gene, J gene, and CDR3 amino acid sequence. To compute the percentage overlap between repertoires, the number of shared unique clonotypes was divided by the size of the smaller repertoire. Richness of each repertoire was evaluated using RTK rarefaction, the Chao1 estimator, and Recon v2.1 estimates of unobserved clonotypes. For all TCRbeta clonotypes obtained by the gDNA method from four donors, generation probabilities were computed with OLGA. Sourced from immuneACCESS, this table was stored by TCRdb with only in-frame sequences that have V and J called. A share of the clones is absent; for the studies checked, an unresolved V gene accounts for under half, and the remainder has no known explanation. D and trimming were read from the DNA, whereas the V and J calls and clone size are those reported in that table. The table for this sample lists around 700,000 clones; 60% to 80% of them were counted only once. Around 2% of the sample belongs to the ten largest clones.

From V the trimming removes 3 bases and from J it removes 4 bases, while the gene matches leave 10 bases of the junction unaccounted for. CDR1 PRHDT and CDR2 FYEKMQ were looked up in the germline V gene (reference sequence). Its CDR3 holds 18 amino acids, cysteine through phenylalanine. The sequence is cut down to CDR3 DNA, 54 bases in frame from base 1. Healthy HIV-negative adults with no recently reported acute infections or vaccinations were included as donors. Every donor was a Caucasian adult residing in Nashville, Tennessee, USA. CD4+ T cells were enriched through magnetic negative selection, after which naive cells were positively selected on CD45RA and the remaining negative fraction served as the memory subset. Blood was collected by leukapheresis, and PBMCs were isolated by Ficoll-Histopaque density gradient centrifugation and then cryopreserved in liquid nitrogen vapor phase. Purity and quantity of every magnetically sorted T cell population were checked by analytical flow cytometry. Genomic DNA was isolated from every sorted fraction and measured by UV absorbance on a Nanodrop 2000c.

Sequencing was carried out using memory CD4+ T cells sorted from blood. What the cell subset or site label conveys for this sample: CD45RA-negative fraction. Recombination linked TRBV13 to TRBJ2-2, and 11 junctional nucleotides match TRBD1. The receptor was derived from a woman aged 25 to 39 in good health. The CDR3: CASSFGQGARGSTGELFF. In nucleotide form, the sequence is TGTGCCAGCAGCTTTGGACAGGGGGCGCGAGGGAGCACCGGGGAGCTGTTTTTT.